Detailed here is one T cell receptor (beta chain). Time point of the sample: patch test 2, 6 weeks after DPC sensitization. Treatment indicated: therapeutic diphenylcyclopropenone sensitization with weekly scalp DPC. This entry comes from a study of human T cells and chemical hapten exposure. Via MiXCR, TCRdb re-called the RACE reads, giving one row per CDR3 protein. This table has approximately 350,000 distinct CDR3 sequences, over 6% appearing once. CDR1 and CDR2 from the germline V gene are KGHDR and SFDVKD. V was cut by 4 bases and J by 0 bases, with 14 bases left in between. The CDR3 covers 17 residues.

The rearrangement uses TRBV24-1 and TRBJ2-2; TRBD1 or TRBD2 may be the D gene (5 bases each). The sequence was obtained from a woman between 18 and 29 years old with alopecia areata. Some clones in this sample may be carry-over from other donors' samples. The sequences come from whole blood, collected in connection with sensitization to the hapten diphenylcyclopropenone (DPC). DNA for the CDR3: TGTGCCACCAGTGACCCCACGGGGCGATCGAACACCGGGGAGCTGTTTTTT. This codes for CATSDPTGRSNTGELFF.